A selection of T cell receptor beta chains follows, all from one sample in a study of blood T cell repertoires in COVID-19. Generated by immunoSEQ multiplex PCR, the TCRdb table keeps only in-frame clones and is missing some. This sample has about 110,000 clones, with about three quarters found just once. The sequenced sample was peripheral blood. Source of these receptors: a man between 65 and 85 years old with acute or convalescent COVID-19. Both conserved end residues are part of each CDR3. A D gene is named only where the DNA matches it firmly. Only some rows state a clone size, as once, few, many or a class for expanded clones.

cdr3_aa: CASSFTGTGGEQYF; cdr3_nt: TGTGCCAGCAGTTTTACCGGGACAGGAGGGGAGCAGTACTTC; clone_size: .; v_call: TRBV11-2; j_call: TRBJ2-7; d_call: TRBD1
cdr3_aa: CASSQHSLGRGDTQYF; cdr3_nt: TGTGCCAGCAGCCAACATAGTCTAGGGAGAGGTGATACGCAGTATTTT; clone_size: .; v_call: TRBV14; j_call: TRBJ2-3; d_call: .
cdr3_aa: CASSLAWEGNTIYF; cdr3_nt: TGCGCCAGCAGCTTGGCCTGGGAGGGAAACACCATATATTTT; clone_size: .; v_call: TRBV5-1; j_call: TRBJ1-3; d_call: .
cdr3_aa: CASSEVGGNQPQHF; cdr3_nt: TGTGCCAGCAGTGAAGTGGGCGGCAATCAGCCCCAGCATTTT; clone_size: once; v_call: TRBV6-1; j_call: TRBJ1-5; d_call: .
cdr3_aa: CASSLGPGERGYTF; cdr3_nt: TGCGCCAGCAGCTTGGGTCCGGGAGAGCGGGGCTACACCTTC; clone_size: .; v_call: TRBV5-1; j_call: TRBJ1-2; d_call: .
cdr3_aa: CASSLGWSSYEQYF; cdr3_nt: TGTGCCAGCAGCCTAGGTTGGAGTTCCTACGAGCAGTACTTC; clone_size: few; v_call: TRBV3-1/TRBV3-2; j_call: TRBJ2-7; d_call: .
cdr3_aa: CASGVQGADEKLFF; cdr3_nt: TGCGCCAGCGGAGTACAGGGGGCAGATGAAAAACTGTTTTTT; clone_size: .; v_call: TRBV5-1; j_call: TRBJ1-4; d_call: TRBD1
cdr3_aa: CASSPGGVAKNIQYF; cdr3_nt: TGTGCCAGCAGCCCCGGCGGGGTAGCCAAAAACATTCAGTACTTC; clone_size: .; v_call: TRBV13; j_call: TRBJ2-4; d_call: .
cdr3_aa: CASSQELINYEQYF; cdr3_nt: TGTGCCAGCAGCCAAGAACTGATCAACTACGAGCAGTACTTC; clone_size: .; v_call: TRBV3-1/TRBV3-2; j_call: TRBJ2-7; d_call: .
cdr3_aa: CASSRQGGVYTF; cdr3_nt: TGTGCCAGCAGCCGGCAAGGGGGGGTTTACACCTTC; clone_size: once; v_call: TRBV5-6; j_call: TRBJ1-2; d_call: .
cdr3_aa: CASSQERVSGNTIYF; cdr3_nt: TGTGCCAGCAGCCAAGAGAGAGTCTCTGGAAACACCATATATTTT; clone_size: .; v_call: TRBV3-1/TRBV3-2; j_call: TRBJ1-3; d_call: .
cdr3_aa: CASNSQASGTQYF; cdr3_nt: TGCGCCAGCAATTCACAGGCTTCGGGTACGCAGTATTTT; clone_size: few; v_call: TRBV10-1; j_call: TRBJ2-3; d_call: .
cdr3_aa: CASKRDRDTEAFF; cdr3_nt: TGTGCCAGCAAAAGGGACAGGGACACTGAAGCTTTCTTT; clone_size: .; v_call: TRBV6-4; j_call: TRBJ1-1; d_call: TRBD1
cdr3_aa: CASSVAGGGAGETQYF; cdr3_nt: TGTGCCAGCAGCGTAGCTGGCGGGGGGGCCGGAGAGACCCAGTACTTC; clone_size: .; v_call: TRBV9; j_call: TRBJ2-5; d_call: TRBD2
cdr3_aa: CASSIGGTNYGYTF; cdr3_nt: TGTGCCAGTAGTATCGGAGGGACTAACTATGGCTACACCTTC; clone_size: .; v_call: TRBV19; j_call: TRBJ1-2; d_call: .
cdr3_aa: CASPDSVYGYTF; cdr3_nt: TGTGCCAGCCCTGACAGCGTCTATGGCTACACCTTC; clone_size: .; v_call: TRBV21-1; j_call: TRBJ1-2; d_call: .
cdr3_aa: CSVAQTFHGYTF; cdr3_nt: TGCAGCGTTGCACAGACCTTCCATGGCTACACCTTC; clone_size: .; v_call: TRBV29-1; j_call: TRBJ1-2; d_call: .
cdr3_aa: CASSEGQAFSGNTIYF; cdr3_nt: TGTGCCAGCAGTGAAGGGCAGGCGTTCTCTGGAAACACCATATATTTT; clone_size: once; v_call: TRBV6-1; j_call: TRBJ1-3; d_call: .
cdr3_aa: CASSIGATTNEKLFF; cdr3_nt: TGTGCCAGTAGTATAGGGGCAACTACTAATGAAAAACTGTTTTTT; clone_size: .; v_call: TRBV19; j_call: TRBJ1-4; d_call: .
cdr3_aa: CASSLQGQETQYF; cdr3_nt: TGTGCCAGCAGCTTGCAGGGGCAAGAGACCCAGTACTTC; clone_size: .; v_call: TRBV5-5; j_call: TRBJ2-5; d_call: .
cdr3_aa: CASSSVGGKGLEDEKLFF; cdr3_nt: TGTGCCAGCAGCTCCGTTGGGGGGAAGGGTCTGGAAGACGAAAAACTGTTTTTT; clone_size: few; v_call: TRBV5-4; j_call: TRBJ1-4; d_call: .
cdr3_aa: CASSPRGARDEFF; cdr3_nt: TGTGCCAGCAGCCCTCGGGGGGCCCGGGACGAGTTCTTC; clone_size: .; v_call: TRBV7-2; j_call: TRBJ2-1; d_call: .
cdr3_aa: CASTGQGSGNTIYF; cdr3_nt: TGTGCCAGCACGGGACAGGGCTCTGGAAACACCATATATTTT; clone_size: .; v_call: TRBV28; j_call: TRBJ1-3; d_call: TRBD1
cdr3_aa: CAISEGQGREQYF; cdr3_nt: TGTGCCATCAGTGAGGGACAGGGGCGCGAGCAGTACTTC; clone_size: .; v_call: TRBV10-3; j_call: TRBJ2-7; d_call: TRBD1
cdr3_aa: CASMTSGGTNTGELFF; cdr3_nt: TGTGCCAGTATGACTAGCGGGGGGACGAACACCGGGGAGCTGTTTTTT; clone_size: .; v_call: TRBV19; j_call: TRBJ2-2; d_call: TRBD2
cdr3_aa: CASSSAGTGAYEQYF; cdr3_nt: TGTGCCAGCAGTTCCGCCGGGACAGGGGCCTACGAGCAGTACTTC; clone_size: .; v_call: TRBV6-2/TRBV6-3; j_call: TRBJ2-7; d_call: TRBD1
cdr3_aa: CASSSRGSTDTQYF; cdr3_nt: TGTGCCAGCAGCTCAAGGGGGAGCACAGATACGCAGTATTTT; clone_size: .; v_call: TRBV7-8; j_call: TRBJ2-3; d_call: .
cdr3_aa: CASSHGTSGPSSYEQYF; cdr3_nt: TGTGCCAGCAGTCATGGGACTAGCGGTCCAAGCTCCTACGAGCAGTACTTC; clone_size: .; v_call: TRBV6-2/TRBV6-3; j_call: TRBJ2-7; d_call: TRBD2
cdr3_aa: CASSLESGGGGQPQHF; cdr3_nt: TGTGCCAGCAGCTTGGAGTCTGGTGGCGGTGGTCAGCCCCAGCATTTT; clone_size: .; v_call: TRBV11-2; j_call: TRBJ1-5; d_call: .